These 6 T cell receptor beta chains were sequenced from one sample in a study of vaccination effects on CD4 cells after COVID-19. Sequencing used immunoSEQ multiplex PCR; TCRdb keeps in-frame clones, though not all of them. Seen here are more than 60,000 clones, 74% observed once, and the top ten hold over 2%. These receptors lack a known antigen. It was after more than nine days of culture that CD4+ T cells were isolated. Each participant received a vaccine that was either BNT162b2 or mRNA-1273, given as two doses. The sample was CD4+ T cells from PBMCs cultured without peptide, taken after COVID-19 vaccination. The receptors derive from a human donor who received a COVID-19 vaccine.

J is TRBJ2-5 and V is TRBV12-3 or TRBV12-4; a weak D match, TRBD2 (5 bases). Trimming removed 7 bases from V and 5 bases from J, with 5 bases in between. The CDR3 loop spans 10 amino acids. CDR3 loop: CASKRETQYF. CDR3 coding DNA: TGTGCCAGCAAGCGGGAGACCCAGTACTTC.

J is TRBJ1-4 and V is TRBV30, with a tentative D call TRBD1 (5 bases). CDR1 GTSNPN and CDR2 SVGIG come from the germline V gene (reference sequence). The CDR3 is made up of 13 amino acids. V was shortened by 2 bases and J by 8 bases, with 12 bases between the two germline ends. CDR3 loop: CAWSFGGPEKLFF. The CDR3 region has the DNA TGTGCCTGGAGTTTTGGGGGTCCCGAAAAACTGTTTTTT.

The DNA for the CDR3 is TGTGCCAGCAGCTTACGTCCGGGACTAGGATCAAATGAGCAGTTCTTC. It codes for CASSLRPGLGSNEQFF. This chain joins TRBV7-8 and TRBJ2-1, with TRBD2 identical over 8 bases. CDR3 size: 16 residues. The junction had 10 bases not matched to a gene; V was cut back by 2 bases and J by 7 bases. Germline CDR1 and CDR2: SGHVS and FQNEAQ.

This chain uses TRBV2 with TRBJ1-1; 7 positions match TRBD1. Germline CDR1 SNHLY, CDR2 FYNNEI. The CDR3 runs to 13 residues. V trimming: 9 bases; J trimming: 3 bases; junction bases outside the gene matches: 7. CDR3 sequence (DNA): TGTGCCAGTGGGGGACAGTCGGACACTGAAGCTTTCTTT. It is translated as CASGGQSDTEAFF. The full variable domain, in which reference TRBV2 and TRBJ1-1 provide the parts outside the CDR3, is EPEVTQTPSHQVTQMGQEVILRCVPISNHLYFYWYRQILGQKVEFLVSFYNNEISEKSEIFDDQFSVERPDGSNFTLKIRSTKLEDSAMYFCASGGQSDTEAFFGQGTRLTVV.

The V and J genes are TRBV18 and TRBJ2-3; 8 bases are shared with TRBD1. Germline V gene data show CDR1 as KGHSH and CDR2 as LQKENI. Trimming cost V 3 bases and J 0 bases; bases outside gene matches: 8. The CDR3 extends over 17 amino acids. CDR3: CASSPRPGGGSTDTQYF. DNA for the CDR3: TGTGCCAGCTCACCGCGACCAGGGGGCGGGAGCACAGATACGCAGTATTTT.

V gene TRBV5-1 combines with J gene TRBJ1-1, with 8 nucleotides matching TRBD1. The CDR3 totals 14 residues. V lost 4 bases, J lost 3 bases, and 5 bases stayed unmatched. Germline lookup yields CDR1 SGHRS and CDR2 YFSETQ. The CDR3 DNA follows: TGCGCCAGCAGCAAGACAGGGGAGTACACTGAAGCTTTCTTT. Amino acid sequence: CASSKTGEYTEAFF.